The 30 T cell receptor beta chains given below trace back to one sample, sequenced in a study of blood T cell repertoires in COVID-19. Data came from immunoSEQ multiplex PCR; TCRdb stores just in-frame clones and leaves some out. The sample has 180,000 or so clones; around four fifths are singletons. Sequenced input: PBMCs or T cells enriched from blood (not recorded which). The receptors come from a woman aged 60 to 75 who had recovered from COVID-19.

V is TRBV10-2 and J is TRBJ2-7; D may be TRBD2 (5 bases). V was shortened by 4 bases and J by 0 bases, with 7 bases between the two germline ends. CDR3 size: 13 residues. The germline CDR1 and CDR2 sequences are WSHSY and SAAADI. CDR3 sequence: CASSAGSSYEQYF. The CDR3 DNA is TGCGCCAGCAGTGCGGGGAGCTCCTACGAGCAGTACTTC.

The chain joins TRBV18 to TRBJ2-2; 7 bases align to TRBD1. From germline, CDR1 is KGHSH and CDR2 LQKENI. This CDR3 is 18 amino acids long. The J segment lost 1 base and the V segment lost 3 bases, leaving 11 bases of the junction unmatched. As DNA, the CDR3 is TGTGCCAGCTCACCTTACCAAAACAGGGGCCTGAACACCGGGGAGCTGTTTTTT. Protein sequence: CASSPYQNRGLNTGELFF.

In this sample, this clone turned up a few times. The chain joins TRBV14 to TRBJ1-1, with 8 bases fitting TRBD1. The germline CDR1 and CDR2 sequences are SGHDN and FVKESK. V was clipped by 4 bases and J by 6 bases; unmatched bases: 10. This CDR3 is 15 amino acids long. CDR3 sequence reads: CASSPFGQGGAEAFF. CDR3 sequence (DNA): TGTGCCAGCAGCCCGTTCGGACAGGGTGGGGCTGAAGCTTTCTTT.

The chain recombines TRBV4-1 with TRBJ1-6; D ambiguous. CDR1 and CDR2 from the germline V gene are MGHRA and YSYEKL. V lost 0 bases and J 7 bases, leaving 13 bases between the germline ends. This CDR3 is 16 amino acids long. CDR3: CASSQDGRARNSPLHF. The CDR3 DNA is TGCGCCAGCAGCCAAGACGGGAGGGCGCGGAATTCACCCCTCCACTTT.

The V gene is TRBV6-5, the J gene TRBJ1-2; 8 positions agree with TRBD1. The junction had 5 bases not matched to a gene; V was cut back by 4 bases and J by 1 base. The CDR3 is made up of 15 amino acids. The germline V gene encodes CDR1 MNHEY and CDR2 SVGAGI. CDR3 residues: CASSSRTGINYGYTF. CDR3 in DNA: TGTGCCAGCAGTTCCCGGACAGGGATTAACTATGGCTACACCTTC.

This rearrangement joins TRBV4-1 to TRBJ1-4, with D possibly being TRBD1 (5 bases). This CDR3 comprises 15 residues. Trimming left V 0 bases short and J 6 bases short, with 11 bases between. Germline-derived CDR1 and CDR2 are MGHRA and YSYEKL. The CDR3 reads CASSQDRGVDEKLFF. The CDR3 region has the DNA TGCGCCAGCAGCCAAGATCGGGGGGTCGATGAAAAACTGTTTTTT.

V gene TRBV7-8 combines with J gene TRBJ2-3; D not certain. The CDR3 is made up of 12 amino acids. Germline lookup yields CDR1 SGHVS and CDR2 FQNEAQ. V was clipped by 5 bases and J by 6 bases, with 9 bases between them. The CDR3 sequence: CASSPPGDTQYF. The CDR3 nucleotides read TGTGCCAGCAGCCCACCCGGGGATACGCAGTATTTT.

This clone was detected only a few times. V and J are TRBV7-3 and TRBJ1-2; 12 nucleotides line up with TRBD1. From germline, CDR1 is SGHTA and CDR2 FQGTGA. Trimming removed 5 bases from V and 14 bases from J; junction bases left unmatched: 6. The CDR3 spans 12 residues. The CDR3 sequence is CASSAGQGAYTF. CDR3 in DNA: TGTGCCAGCAGCGCGGGACAGGGGGCTTATACCTTC.

The V and J genes are TRBV4-1 and TRBJ1-2; D unclear. Germline CDR1 is MGHRA and CDR2 is YSYEKL. The CDR3 covers 14 residues. V lost 0 bases and J 4 bases, leaving 9 bases between the germline ends. This CDR3 reads CASSQDRVLYGYTF. Written as DNA, the CDR3 is TGCGCCAGCAGCCAAGATCGGGTTCTCTATGGCTACACCTTC.

The rearrangement uses TRBV29-1 and TRBJ2-2; TRBD1 is a possible D gene (5 bases). The CDR3 runs to 12 residues. Trimming stripped 8 bases from V and 3 bases from J, with 10 bases between. The germline gives CDR1 SQVTM, CDR2 ANQGSEA. The CDR3 protein is CSLRVDTGELFF. CDR3 sequence (DNA): TGCAGCCTCAGGGTGGACACCGGGGAGCTGTTTTTT.

This chain joins TRBV3-1 (or the pseudogene TRBV3-2) and TRBJ1-3, with D maybe TRBD1 (5 bases). The V end was cut by 5 bases, the J end by 0 bases, with 8 bases between. Germline V gene lookup returns CDR1 LGHDT and CDR2 YNNKEL (reference sequence). The CDR3 covers 14 residues. CDR3 sequence: CASSATDSGNTIYF. The CDR3 nucleotides read TGTGCCAGCAGCGCGACAGACTCTGGAAACACCATATATTTT.

The chain combines TRBV19 with TRBJ1-1; tentative D call: TRBD1 (6 bases). CDR3 length: 14 residues. V lost 7 bases to trimming and J lost 2 bases, with 14 bases between them. Germline CDR1 and CDR2: LNHDA and SQIVND (reference sequence). CDR3: CASKSGGTNTEAFF. CDR3 DNA: TGTGCCAGTAAAAGTGGGGGCACCAACACTGAAGCTTTCTTT.

The rearrangement links TRBV5-4 to TRBJ2-5; D is unclear. The CDR3 contains 14 residues. V was trimmed by 1 base and J by 2 bases, leaving 9 bases between them. The germline V gene has CDR1 SGHNT and CDR2 YYREEE (reference sequence). Here the CDR3 DNA reads TGTGCCAGCAGCTTGAAAAGCGCTCAAGAGACCCAGTACTTC. It codes for CASSLKSAQETQYF.

About this clone itself: Compared with germline, one end of the junction differs, possibly owing to a read error. The chain uses TRBV7-2 and TRBJ1-2; no definite D call. CDR1 and CDR2 from the germline V gene are SGHTA and FQGNSA. The CDR3 is 10 amino acids. The CDR3 bases are TGTGCCAGCAGCCTACAGTCGTTGGTCTTC. It is translated as CASSLQSLVF.

This clone is a singleton in its sample. V is TRBV15 and J is TRBJ1-1; the D gene is possibly TRBD1 (6 bases). V lost 0 bases and J lost 3, with 11 bases in between. The CDR3 is made up of 15 amino acids. The germline CDR1 and CDR2 sequences are LNHNV and YYDKDF (reference sequence). The CDR3: CATSREQGWDTEAFF. CDR3 coding DNA: TGTGCCACCAGCAGAGAACAGGGTTGGGACACTGAAGCTTTCTTT.

The chain is built from TRBV4-1 and TRBJ1-3; D remains unclear. The CDR3 has 15 amino acids. Germline assignment: CDR1 MGHRA and CDR2 YSYEKL. V was shortened by 2 bases and J by 0 bases, with 8 bases between the two germline ends. DNA of the CDR3: TGCGCCAGCAGCCAACAAACAACCTCTGGAAACACCATATATTTT. Its translation is CASSQQTTSGNTIYF.

V usage is TRBV28 and J usage is TRBJ1-1; D is unresolved. The CDR3 is 14 residues long. Germline CDR1 MDHEN, CDR2 SYDVKM. Trimming stripped 3 bases from V and 5 bases from J, with 13 bases between. CDR3 amino acids: CASSLSFVRTEAFF. In DNA, the CDR3 is TGTGCCAGCAGTTTGTCCTTTGTGAGAACTGAAGCTTTCTTT.

This chain uses TRBV6-4 with TRBJ1-2, with D unresolved. V shed 7 bases and J shed 1 base, with 7 bases lying between them. Germline CDR1 and CDR2: MRHNA and SNTAGT. There are 12 residues in the CDR3. CDR3 loop: CASTDYNYGYTF. DNA for the CDR3: TGTGCCAGCACAGATTATAACTATGGCTACACCTTC.

V gene TRBV7-2 combines with J gene TRBJ2-1; D is uncertain. The CDR3 is made up of 13 amino acids. Per the germline V gene, CDR1 is SGHTA and CDR2 is FQGNSA. Trimming stripped 3 bases from V and 6 bases from J, with 9 bases between. This CDR3 reads CASSLRTGNEQFF. CDR3 DNA sequence: TGTGCCAGCAGCTTGCGCACGGGCAATGAGCAGTTCTTC.

This clone is a singleton in its sample. The CDR3 here is CAGGRGTGGETQYF. Written as DNA, the CDR3 is TGTGCCGGGGGGCGGGGGACCGGGGGCGAGACCCAGTACTTC. This chain links TRBV6-5 with TRBJ2-5, with D tentatively TRBD2 (7 bases). The V gene's germline CDR1 is MNHEY and CDR2 SVGAGI. This CDR3 has 14 residues. Deletions cut 11 bases from V and 5 bases from J, with 21 bases between.

This chain links TRBV24-1 with TRBJ2-3, with D maybe TRBD2 (6 bases). CDR3 length: 16 amino acids. Looked up from germline, CDR1 is KGHDR and CDR2 is SFDVKD. Trimming removed 4 bases from V and 0 bases from J, with 13 bases in between. CDR3 DNA sequence: TGTGCCACCAGTGACCCCGGACTAACGAGCACAGATACGCAGTATTTT. Protein sequence: CATSDPGLTSTDTQYF.

V usage is TRBV5-1 and J usage is TRBJ2-3; 9 bases agree with TRBD2. This CDR3 contains 15 residues. The V gene's germline CDR1 is SGHRS and CDR2 YFSETQ. V gave up 2 bases and J gave up 3 bases; unmatched junction bases: 4. The CDR3 is CASSLSGGKTDTQYF. CDR3 sequence (DNA): TGCGCCAGCAGCTTAAGCGGGGGGAAGACAGATACGCAGTATTTT. The full variable domain, with the rest looked up from reference TRBV5-1 and TRBJ2-3, is KAGVTQTPRYLIKTRGQQVTLSCSPISGHRSVSWYQQTPGQGLQFLFEYFSETQRNKGNFPGRFSGRQFSNSRSEMNVSTLELGDSALYLCASSLSGGKTDTQYFGPGTRLTVL.

The rearrangement joins TRBV18 to TRBJ2-7, with 8 positions matching TRBD2. CDR1 is KGHSH, CDR2 LQKENI, per germline. This CDR3 region has 15 residues. V was pared by 0 bases and J by 3 bases, with 4 bases of the junction left unmatched. As DNA, the CDR3 is TGTGCCAGCTCACCACCGAGCGGGAGAAACTACGAGCAGTACTTC. Its protein product is CASSPPSGRNYEQYF.

In this sample, this clone turned up once. This chain uses TRBV7-6 with TRBJ2-2; the match to TRBD1 covers 7 bases. The CDR3 loop spans 16 amino acids. Per the germline V gene, CDR1 is SGHVS and CDR2 is FNYEAQ. V lost 3 bases, J lost 6 bases, and 10 bases stayed unmatched. The CDR3 DNA follows: TGTGCCAGCAGCTTTGGGGTGACAGGGTGGCCCGGGGAGCTGTTTTTT. Translating gives CASSFGVTGWPGELFF.

The chain combines TRBV20-1 with TRBJ2-1; maybe TRBD2 (6 bases). The CDR3 runs to 12 residues. With 3 bases removed from V and 7 bases from J, the gap between germline ends came to 10 bases. The germline V gene encodes CDR1 DFQATT and CDR2 SNEGSKA (reference sequence). CDR3 sequence: CSASGGRNEQFF. CDR3 DNA sequence: TGCAGTGCTAGTGGAGGGAGGAATGAGCAGTTCTTC.

The J gene is TRBJ1-3, the V gene TRBV28; weak D call: TRBD1 (5 bases). This CDR3 has 17 amino acids. The germline gives CDR1 MDHEN, CDR2 SYDVKM. V dropped 3 bases and J dropped 0 bases, with 15 bases sitting between them. The CDR3 DNA is TGTGCCAGCAGTTTCGGGGGGACGCCTAGCTCTGGAAACACCATATATTTT. It codes for CASSFGGTPSSGNTIYF. Combining the CDR3 with reference TRBV28 and TRBJ1-3 gives the whole variable domain DVKVTQSSRYLVKRTGEKVFLECVQDMDHENMFWYRQDPGLGLRLIYFSYDVKMKEKGDIPEGYSVSREKKERFSLILESASTNQTSMYLCASSFGGTPSSGNTIYFGEGSWLTVV.

This chain connects TRBV28 to TRBJ2-4; TRBD2 matches 7 bases. CDR1 and CDR2 (germline): MDHEN, SYDVKM. V was pared by 3 bases and J by 6 bases, with 2 bases of the junction left unmatched. This CDR3 has 13 amino acids. In nucleotides, the CDR3 is TGTGCCAGCAGTTTGGCTAGCGGAAACATTCAGTACTTC. Its protein is CASSLASGNIQYF.

V and J are TRBV28 and TRBJ1-1; D is uncertain. Per germline, CDR1 MDHEN and CDR2 SYDVKM. CDR3 size: 14 residues. V dropped 3 bases and J dropped 2 bases, with 10 bases sitting between them. DNA for the CDR3: TGTGCCAGCAGTTTTCTGGGCATCAACACTGAAGCTTTCTTT. The encoded protein is CASSFLGINTEAFF.

The rearrangement joins TRBV5-1 to TRBJ2-1; 7 bases fit TRBD2. From germline, CDR1 is SGHRS and CDR2 YFSETQ. The V gene end was trimmed by 2 bases and the J gene end by 4 bases; junction bases not matched to a gene: 3. The CDR3 loop spans 14 amino acids. The CDR3: CASSFTSEYNEQFF. CDR3 DNA: TGCGCCAGCAGCTTTACTAGCGAGTACAATGAGCAGTTCTTC.

Here the CDR3 DNA reads TGCGCCAGCAAAAGAGACTCGAGGGGCTACACCTTC. Protein sequence: CASKRDSRGYTF. V and J are TRBV5-1 and TRBJ1-2; no reliable D call. Trimming cost V 6 bases and J 8 bases, with 14 bases left between them. Germline V gene data show CDR1 as SGHRS and CDR2 as YFSETQ. The CDR3 covers 12 residues.